This entry is about one T cell receptor (beta chain). Its binding antigen is unknown. Per-nucleotide qualities are absent, and no much larger clonotype sits a single base away. The cohort consisted of hundreds of healthy bone marrow donors. At the time of sampling, all cohort members were nominally healthy, though unrecorded immune exposures were likely present. The donor was CMV seropositive and was included in the group of about 290 seropositive cohort members. Each donor provided a peripheral blood sample, and peripheral blood mononuclear cells were used for TCR beta sequencing. Genomic DNA extraction from the blood cell samples was performed with the Qiagen DNeasy Blood Extraction Kit. Library prep was done by the immunoSEQ multiplex PCR assay. For the multiplex PCR, a mixture combining 60 forward primers for TCR Vbeta segments and 13 reverse primers for TCR Jbeta segments was used. A multiplex PCR assay on genomic DNA amplified the CDR3 region of rearranged TCR beta genes. The Illumina HiSeq System was used to sequence the amplified TCR beta libraries as 87-base-pair reads. Per the authors' processing: A later analysis counted tens of millions of unique TCR beta chains across the 650 to 800 repertoires, and about 10 million of these chains were shared by at least two donors. To remove PCR and sequencing errors, raw reads were error-corrected and collapsed into unique sequences using a nearest-neighbor algorithm that merged closely related sequences. Alignment of CDR3 sequences to IMGT reference sequences was used to assign V, D and J gene segments. For a sequence to be retained, a match of at least six nucleotides was required to both a V gene segment and a J gene segment. A rearrangement counted as productive if the CDR3 had no stop codons and remained in frame with V and J, and every other rearrangement counted as non-productive. CDR3 was defined by IMGT convention, running from the second conserved V-encoded cysteine to the conserved J-encoded phenylalanine. Sequences without an unambiguous match to a single V gene segment were excluded from the earlier analysis of a few hundred of the donors. An earlier analysis of 450 to 650 of the donors called V segments functional above 56.7% productive rearrangements and segregating when the between-donor standard deviation exceeded 5%. A statistical classification framework was built for diagnosing cytomegalovirus status from the catalog of TCR beta chain sequences. In a later analysis, V and J genes were assigned by comparing TCR nucleotide sequences against IMGT/GENE-DB human TR gene sequences. The TCRdist pipeline was used in a later analysis to assign CDR3 sequences and most-parsimonious VDJ recombination scenarios. In a later analysis, each TCR beta chain was defined by its CDR3 amino acid sequence together with its V-gene family, and reads lacking a unique V-gene family were excluded. In a later analysis, 500 to 650 highly shared, low-generation-probability nucleotide sequences were removed to address suspected cross-contamination and a sequencing artifact. For each public chain, a later analysis derived a clonal expansion index from normalized ranks of inferred template counts within each repertoire. In a later analysis, generation probabilities were computed with a VDJ recombination model fitted to out-of-frame rearrangements, and the resulting probabilities were checked against IGoR. A later analysis scored TCR-TCR, TCR-HLA and TCR-CMV co-occurrence with hypergeometric tests, applying a repertoire-size bias correction to TCR pairs. False discovery rates were estimated in a later analysis by permuting HLA or CMV assignments 20 times. In a later analysis, co-occurring TCRs were grouped with DBSCAN, and TCRdist sequence similarity was added when clustering was performed within HLA-allele-positive subsets. Co-occurrence clustering excluded repertoires with fewer than 30,000 or more than 120,000 public chains, plus five with anomalous nucleotide sharing. The immuneACCESS repertoire file appears here via TCRdb, limited to in-frame rearrangements. These files lack a portion of the clones; in checked studies, under half of the deficit traces to unresolved V genes, and the cause of the others is not known. V and J calls plus clone size are reproduced from that table; the DNA served to infer D and trimming. The sample table lists about 160,000 clones, around 85% of them with a count of one. The top ten hold around 1.3% of the sample.

From cysteine to phenylalanine, the CDR3 is 15 amino acids long. Only CDR3 DNA remains: 45 bases, in frame from the first base. At the junction V is shortened by 0 bases and J by 0 bases; bases outside the gene matches: 2. CDR1 and CDR2 are drawn from the germline V gene: MGHRA, YSYEKL. This sample is drawn from a study of cytomegalovirus exposure and HLA in healthy donors (dated by TCRdb to 2015 to 2018). Looking at the study overall: An earlier analysis of approximately 640 of the donors reported approximately 270 Gb of sequence data and some 120 million unique TCR beta sequences from approximately 180 million T cells. An early release that covered around 590 HLA-typed donors contained approximately 300 gigabases of sequencing data and 75 million to 100 million unique TCR sequences. Among the roughly 390 genotyped donors, more than 70% belonged to the genetic ancestry cluster associated with self-reported Caucasian donors. The aim of the study was to test whether cataloging public T cell receptors could identify signatures of past pathogen exposure. The study used immunosequencing to profile the T cell repertoires of more than 650 subjects and linked those repertoires to cytomegalovirus serostatus. A separate validation cohort of 100 to 150 different subjects was used in addition to the roughly 670-subject first cohort. To predict cytomegalovirus infection status, the study brought together high-throughput TCR immunosequencing, statistical association of individual TCRs with disease status, and machine learning. In a later analysis, previously published TCR beta repertoires from 500 to 750 donors were re-analyzed and high-resolution HLA genotyping was added so that TCR occurrence patterns could be studied. The later analysis used no new phenotypic data to find candidate immune exposures, relying instead on TCR beta sequences and their occurrence across donors. An earlier analysis of approximately 630 of the donors applied high-throughput TCR beta sequencing to assess whether each TCR beta V gene segment acted as functional or pseudogenic. Alongside the repertoire data, information on donor age, sex, ethnicity and CMV serostatus was compiled. In a later genetic analysis, genome-wide SNP genotypes for about 55% of the roughly 700 donors were used, and that subset was treated as a discovery cohort. Every discovery cohort repertoire had been produced on one sequencing platform. HLA typing covered class I and class II loci at four-digit resolution. Typing coverage varied by locus: about 620-640 donors for A, B, C, DRB1 and DQB1; approximately 520 for DQA1; 606 for DPA1; roughly 470 for DPB1. Five DR-DQ haplotypes were treated as single units for association and clustering because of strong linkage in the cohort. On average, around 240,000 unique TCR beta nucleotide sequences were sequenced per donor among more than 350 genotyped donors of the cohort, with 15% to 20% of those sequences being non-productive.

Here is what the overall study found, with its caveats: Strong co-occurrence of HLA alleles, especially DR and DQ, made assigning TCR associations to individual alleles difficult. Most TCR sequences were observed very rarely across donors, whereas some public TCRs were present in many individuals. According to a later analysis, most CMV-associated TCR beta chains appeared to be HLA-restricted, and the HLA associations seemed to be driven largely by CMV exposure. A later analysis found that HLA-associated TCR beta chains were more clonally expanded and had lower generation probabilities than equally common non-associated chains. A cluster of highly shared sequence variants was judged likely to represent a technical artifact of the sequencing pipeline. In a later genetic analysis, a missense DCLRE1C variant was associated with V-gene and J-gene trimming of TCR beta chains, and the association was replicated in an independent cohort. In vitro tests confirmed that a few of the cytomegalovirus-associated TCR beta chains recognize cytomegalovirus antigens. A further reported finding was that TCR beta sequences accurately predicted the HLA-A and HLA-B alleles for most subjects in the first cohort. Cytomegalovirus status was reported to be diagnosed by the classifier with high specificity and sensitivity in both the original and validation cohorts. According to a later analysis, TCR association rates differed among HLA loci, with DRB1 alleles showing the most associated TCRs and HLA-C alleles showing the fewest. Because some donors lacked HLA typing at each locus, the association tests relied only on the typed subset. Because counts were too low, roughly 16 rarely observed V segments, including chromosome 9 orphons, were excluded from the earlier analysis of 587 of the donors. For the cohort, immune exposure information was limited to CMV serostatus. In an earlier analysis of some 550 of the donors, most TCR beta V segments were observed in productive rearrangements about 87% or about 30% of the time, broadly matching IMGT annotations. Some IMGT-functional V segments, including TRBV6-2 and TRBV6-3, could not be told apart with the 87-base-pair reads, so those segments were excluded. In a later genetic analysis, fewer N-insertions in productive TCRs were reported among donors in an Asian-associated ancestry cluster than the approximately 670-donor mean. In this cohort, only TCR beta chains were sequenced, and detectable features were limited by the absence of alpha or paired-chain data. Correlated functional status among segregating V segments might reflect linkage disequilibrium, but an unknown experimental factor could not be ruled out. In a later analysis, several top co-occurrence clusters were reported to appear linked to parvovirus B19, influenza, CMV and Epstein-Barr virus. In a later analysis, 16,951 TCR beta sequences were associated with specific HLA alleles at a false discovery rate of 0.05. The authors suggested that the approach could potentially be extended to other disease states and immunological phenotypes. The study listed over 150 TCR beta chains as associated with cytomegalovirus. Presence/absence analyses assumed roughly uniform sequencing depth across donors, an assumption that may not hold.

This receptor was identified in a man aged 50 to 60 in good health and CMV-seropositive. The sequenced sample consisted of PBMCs. The rearrangement joined TRBV4-1 to TRBJ2-7, with 7 bases in between that match TRBD2. DNA sequence: TGCGCCAGCAGCCAAGACGGGGGGACCTCCTACGAGCAGTACTTC. This codes for CASSQDGGTSYEQYF.